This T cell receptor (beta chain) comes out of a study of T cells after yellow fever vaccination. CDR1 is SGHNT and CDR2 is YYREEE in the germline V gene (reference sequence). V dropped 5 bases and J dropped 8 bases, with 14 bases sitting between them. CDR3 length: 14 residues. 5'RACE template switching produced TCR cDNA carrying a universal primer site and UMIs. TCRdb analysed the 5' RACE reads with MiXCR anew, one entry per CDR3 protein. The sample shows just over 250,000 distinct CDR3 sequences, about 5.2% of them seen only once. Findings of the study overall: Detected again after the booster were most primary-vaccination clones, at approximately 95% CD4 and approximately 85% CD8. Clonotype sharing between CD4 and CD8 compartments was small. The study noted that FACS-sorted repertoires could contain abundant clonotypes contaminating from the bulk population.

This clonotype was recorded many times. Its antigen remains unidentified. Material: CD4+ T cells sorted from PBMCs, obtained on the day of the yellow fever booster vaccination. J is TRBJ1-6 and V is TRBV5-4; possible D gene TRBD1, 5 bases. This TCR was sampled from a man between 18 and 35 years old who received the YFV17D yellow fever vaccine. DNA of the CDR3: TGTGCCAGCAGTTCTCAGGTGGGACATTCACCCCTCCACTTT. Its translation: CASSSQVGHSPLHF.